This TCR beta chain was retrieved from a study of early T cells in non-severe SARS-CoV-2 infection. V lost 8 bases and J 2 bases, leaving 23 bases between the germline ends. Per the germline V gene, CDR1 is MNHNS and CDR2 is SASEGT. The CDR3 covers 17 residues. A few counts support this clonotype. TCRdb processed the 5' RACE reads anew with MiXCR; each CDR3 protein has one entry. The profile shows tens of thousands of distinct CDR3 sequences, about 9.4% of them singletons. The sequenced sample was whole blood. The chain is built from TRBV6-1 and TRBJ2-3; D is possibly TRBD2 (6 bases). The clonotype originates from an adult who was a healthcare worker with PCR-confirmed SARS-CoV-2 infection or an uninfected control (not recorded which). The CDR3 DNA reads TGTGCCAGCGATGGGAGGCTGGTTGGCGTTATCACAGATACGCAGTATTTT. This translates into CASDGRLVGVITDTQYF.